Described below is a single T cell receptor (beta chain) sequence and its context. What this receptor recognizes is not known. Within one base of it there is no much larger clone, and no base qualities were kept. The collaborating institutions used their own protocols to collect whole blood in K2EDTA tubes. For TCRbeta analysis, collaborator samples were shipped as frozen whole blood, as isolated PBMCs, or as DNA extracted from either sample type. This entry belongs to a study of blood T cell repertoires in COVID-19 (dated by TCRdb to the early 2020s). Study-wide context: Samples from collaborators originated in the United States, Italy and Spain and spanned both the acute and convalescent phases of COVID-19. The material from the prospective study consisted of cDNA or gDNA derived from T cells, B-cell-depleted T cells, or PBMCs. The dataset comprised deeply sampled blood TCRbeta repertoires from subjects exposed to, actively infected with, or recovered from COVID-19. The repertoires were released in a freely available public database meant as a resource for research on the immune response to SARS-CoV-2. The samples were drawn from the first 160 participants of the ongoing ImmuneRACE study and from 1,254 subjects provided by 6 global collaborators. The sample metadata nearly always contained a de-identified subject ID, COVID-19 status, age in years and sex. Where available, HLA class I and class II types were taken from metadata supplied by the sample provider and were not determined by assay-based typing.

The immunoSEQ Assay, a bias-controlled multiplex PCR, was used to amplify TCRbeta CDR3 regions from genomic DNA. As for the authors' bioinformatics: Nucleated cell counts per sample were estimated from amplification of reference gene primers within the assay. Sequence reads were collapsed and filtered to measure the absolute abundance of every unique TCRbeta CDR3 rearrangement. For each sample, productive Simpson clonality was calculated by taking the square root of Simpson's diversity index across productive rearrangements. The table was pulled from immuneACCESS by TCRdb, which kept in-frame rearrangements only. Such tables lose some clones; where checked, under half of the loss comes from unresolved V genes, and the rest has no known cause. That table is the source of V, J and clone size, and D and trimming were worked out from the DNA. This sample holds some 180,000 clones; 85% to 90% were observed only once. Around 6% of the sample goes to the ten largest clones.

CDR1 and CDR2, per the germline V gene, are SGHRS and YFSETQ. The CDR3 goes from the cysteine to the phenylalanine over 14 residues. Of all the DNA, just the CDR3 is kept, 42 bases in frame from base 1. Trimming costs V 1 base and J 0 bases, and their ends lie 8 bases apart. The investigation overall reported the following: How much clinical and demographic metadata was included differed by source and by participant, and the metadata was provided uncurated.

The sequence was obtained from a man in his forties with active or convalescent COVID-19. The sample taken for sequencing was peripheral blood. The rearrangement combines TRBV5-1 with TRBJ2-7, and TRBD1 may be the D gene, going by 5 matching bases. The CDR3 is CASSLHRSSYEQYF. The DNA sequence follows: TGCGCCAGCAGCTTGCACAGGAGCTCCTACGAGCAGTACTTC.